This T cell receptor (beta chain) was retrieved from a study of T cells in Graves' hyperthyroidism and ophthalmopathy (dated by TCRdb to the late 2010s). Some background on the complete study: To identify distinguishing TCR V-J signatures, a discovery cohort of around 100 patients was used, comprising 43 with Graves' ophthalmopathy and roughly 60 with stable Graves' hyperthyroidism. Whether ophthalmopathy could be predicted prospectively was tested in an independent validation cohort made up of approximately 19 hyperthyroidism patients plus 17 patients who later progressed to ophthalmopathy. The 95 to 100 discovery patients were randomly divided into training and test sets at a 7:3 ratio. In addition, the study compared T-cell repertoires in thyroid tissue and in blood from roughly six Graves' hyperthyroidism patients. After blood sampling, hyperthyroidism patients were treated with methimazole at a starting dose of 30 mg daily, and ophthalmopathy patients were treated with high-dose intravenous methylprednisolone. The paper reports TCR Vbeta CDR3 sequencing of approximately 130 peripheral blood samples: 40 to 45 ophthalmopathy, 75 to 80 hyperthyroidism and 17 progressor patients. What the authors observed across the whole study: Sample size was not statistically predetermined, and investigators were not blinded to group allocation. Most expanded thyroid clonotypes (frequency above 0.001) were also detected in blood, suggesting blood repertoires may reflect thyroid immune responses. In validation, the model predicted progression to ophthalmopathy a median of 6.5 months before onset, with roughly 70% sensitivity and roughly 73% specificity. A 13 V-J signature model separated ophthalmopathy from stable hyperthyroidism, with approximately 87% sensitivity and about 81% specificity in cross-validation and 80%/75% in testing.

Patients with uncontrolled infections, other autoimmune diseases, pregnancy or lactation were excluded. Diagnoses were established on the basis of clinical symptoms, serum thyroxine and TRAb, thyroid ultrasound, and orbital computed tomography. Total RNA was extracted using Trizol reagent, and RNA quality was assessed on an Agilent 2100 Bioanalyzer. Amplification of TCR beta CDR3 regions was carried out from RNA transcripts. The first round of RT-PCR for the TCR CDR3 was performed with the HTBI primer set and the Qiagen OneStep RT-PCR kit. Libraries were constructed in a second round of multiplex PCR, after which size selection and purification were performed. Sequencing of the libraries was done on an Illumina HiSeq2000 using paired-end 100 bp reads. As for the original processing: SOAPnuke was used to process the raw data, removing reads that contained adapters or uncalled bases, had a mean Phred below 15, or lacked an exact match to the constant primer or identifier. High-quality paired reads were merged using COPE v1.2.5, and each unique nucleotide sequence was defined as a clonotype. MiTCR v1.1 was used to align clonotypes to the IMGT TRBV, TRBD and TRBJ reference segments. The analysis was restricted to V-J combinations with a frequency above 0.0001, which together covered just over 99% of the repertoires. The TCS score was defined as F50 (clonal expansion) divided by E x V (chaos), with BLOSUM62-based TCRdist calculated between CDR3 peptides within each V-J. Welch's t-statistics and random forest reduced some 510 V-J features to about 13, which were used in a naive Bayes classifier (R e1071). The similarity between thyroid and blood repertoires was quantified using the Morisita-Horn index. TCRdb reprocessed the public reads (quality trimming at Q25 with fastp, clone calling with MiXCR) and kept in-frame beta chains. Each CDR3 protein gets just one entry, which takes the most common genes and DNA from the rows behind it. The V and J calls were determined by TCRdb, not by the authors. The sample table holds a few hundred thousand distinct CDR3 sequences, of which around 45% were seen once. The ten top clones hold under 20% of the sample.

The V end loses 4 bases and the J end loses 3 bases, and a stretch of 9 bases separates them. Reading the germline V gene gives CDR1 SQVTM and CDR2 ANQGSEA. The CDR3, cysteine through phenylalanine, is 12 amino acids long. Only the CDR3 portion is preserved as DNA: 36 bases, with reading frame beginning at the first base. Many counts were recorded for this clonotype. Its antigen is still unknown. Base qualities are missing; no much larger clone stands one base away. This clonotype originated in an adult woman with Graves' disease, either hyperthyroidism or ophthalmopathy (not recorded which). The sequencing sample was made of peripheral blood or thyroid tissue (not recorded which). In this chain, TRBV29-1 is recombined with TRBJ1-1; the D segment cannot be called with confidence. For the CDR3, the sequence is CSVGGPHTEAFF. The base sequence is TGCAGCGTTGGAGGACCACACACTGAAGCTTTCTTT.